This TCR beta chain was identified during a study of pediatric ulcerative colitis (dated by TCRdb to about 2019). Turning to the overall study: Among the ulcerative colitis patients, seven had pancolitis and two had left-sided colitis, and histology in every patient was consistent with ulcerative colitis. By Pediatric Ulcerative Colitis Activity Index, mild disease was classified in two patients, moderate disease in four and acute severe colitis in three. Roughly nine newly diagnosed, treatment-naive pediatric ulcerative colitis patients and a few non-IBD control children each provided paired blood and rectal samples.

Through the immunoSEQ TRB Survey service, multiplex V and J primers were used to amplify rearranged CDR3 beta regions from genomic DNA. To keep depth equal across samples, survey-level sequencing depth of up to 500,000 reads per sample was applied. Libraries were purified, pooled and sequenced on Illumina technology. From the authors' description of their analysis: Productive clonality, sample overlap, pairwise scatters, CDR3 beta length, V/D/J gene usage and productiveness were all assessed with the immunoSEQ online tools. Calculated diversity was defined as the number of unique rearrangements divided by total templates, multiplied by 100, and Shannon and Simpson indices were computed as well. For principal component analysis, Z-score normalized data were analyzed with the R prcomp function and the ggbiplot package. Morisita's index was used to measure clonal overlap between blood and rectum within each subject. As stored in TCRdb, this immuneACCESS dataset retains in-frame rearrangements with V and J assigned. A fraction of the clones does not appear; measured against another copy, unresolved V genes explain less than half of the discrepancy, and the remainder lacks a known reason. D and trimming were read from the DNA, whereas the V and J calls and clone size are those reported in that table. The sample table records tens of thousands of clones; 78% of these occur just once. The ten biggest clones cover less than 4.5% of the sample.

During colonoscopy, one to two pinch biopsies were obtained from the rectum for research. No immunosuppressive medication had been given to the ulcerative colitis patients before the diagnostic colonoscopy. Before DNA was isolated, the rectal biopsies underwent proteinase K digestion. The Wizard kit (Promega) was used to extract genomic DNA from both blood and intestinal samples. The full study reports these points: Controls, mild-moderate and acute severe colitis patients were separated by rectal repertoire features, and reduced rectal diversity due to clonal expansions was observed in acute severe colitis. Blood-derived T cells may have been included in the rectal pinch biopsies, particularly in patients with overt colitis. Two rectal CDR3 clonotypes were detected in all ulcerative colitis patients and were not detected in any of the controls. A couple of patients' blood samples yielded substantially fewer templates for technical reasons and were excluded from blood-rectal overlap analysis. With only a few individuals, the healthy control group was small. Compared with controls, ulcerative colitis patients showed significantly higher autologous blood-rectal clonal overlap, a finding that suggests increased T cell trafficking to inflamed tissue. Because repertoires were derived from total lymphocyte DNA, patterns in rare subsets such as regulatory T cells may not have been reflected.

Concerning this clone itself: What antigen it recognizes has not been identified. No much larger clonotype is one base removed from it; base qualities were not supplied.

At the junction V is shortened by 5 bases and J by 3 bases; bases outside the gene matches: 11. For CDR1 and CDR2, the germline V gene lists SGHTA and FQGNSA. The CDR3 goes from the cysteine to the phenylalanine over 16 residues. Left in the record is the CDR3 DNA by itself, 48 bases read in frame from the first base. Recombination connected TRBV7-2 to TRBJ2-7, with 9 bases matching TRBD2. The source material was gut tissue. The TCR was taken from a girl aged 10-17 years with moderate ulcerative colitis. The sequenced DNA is TGTGCCAGCAGCAGCACGGAAGCGGGAGGTTACTACGAGCAGTACTTC. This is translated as CASSSTEAGGYYEQYF.